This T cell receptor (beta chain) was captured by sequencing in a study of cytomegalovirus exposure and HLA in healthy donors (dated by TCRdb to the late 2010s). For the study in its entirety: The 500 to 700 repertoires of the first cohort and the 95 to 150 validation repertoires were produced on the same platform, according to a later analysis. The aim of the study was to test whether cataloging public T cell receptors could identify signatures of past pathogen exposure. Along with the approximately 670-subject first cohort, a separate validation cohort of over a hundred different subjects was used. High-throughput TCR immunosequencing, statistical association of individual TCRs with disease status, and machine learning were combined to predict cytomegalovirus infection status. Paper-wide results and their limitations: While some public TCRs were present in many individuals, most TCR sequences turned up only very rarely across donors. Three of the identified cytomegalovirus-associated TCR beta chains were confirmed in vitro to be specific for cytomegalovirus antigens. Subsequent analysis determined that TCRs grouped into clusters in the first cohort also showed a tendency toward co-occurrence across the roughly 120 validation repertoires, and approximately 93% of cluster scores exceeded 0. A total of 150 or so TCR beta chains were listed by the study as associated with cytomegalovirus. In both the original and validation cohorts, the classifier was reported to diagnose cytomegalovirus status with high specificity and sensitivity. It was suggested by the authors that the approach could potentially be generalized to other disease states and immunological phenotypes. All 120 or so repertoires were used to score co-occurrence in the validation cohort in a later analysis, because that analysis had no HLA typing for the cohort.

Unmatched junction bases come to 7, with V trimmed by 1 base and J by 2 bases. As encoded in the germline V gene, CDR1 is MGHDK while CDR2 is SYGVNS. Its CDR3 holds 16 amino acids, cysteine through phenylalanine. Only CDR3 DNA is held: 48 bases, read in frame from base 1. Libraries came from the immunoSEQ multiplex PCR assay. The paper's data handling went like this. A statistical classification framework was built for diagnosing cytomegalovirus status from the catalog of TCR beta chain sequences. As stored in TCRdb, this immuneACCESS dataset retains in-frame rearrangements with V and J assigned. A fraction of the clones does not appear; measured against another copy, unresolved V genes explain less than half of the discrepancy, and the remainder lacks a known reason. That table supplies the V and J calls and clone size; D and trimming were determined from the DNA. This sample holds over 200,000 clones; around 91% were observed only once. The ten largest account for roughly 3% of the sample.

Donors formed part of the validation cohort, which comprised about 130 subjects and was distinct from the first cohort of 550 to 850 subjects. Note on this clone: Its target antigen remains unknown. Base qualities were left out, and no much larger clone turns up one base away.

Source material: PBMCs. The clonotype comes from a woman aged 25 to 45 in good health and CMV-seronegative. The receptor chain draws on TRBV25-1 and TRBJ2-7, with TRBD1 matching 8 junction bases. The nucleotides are TGTGCCAGCAGTGAATCCTCCCGGGACAGGCCCTACGAGCAGTACTTC. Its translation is CASSESSRDRPYEQYF.